The present TCR beta chain was sequenced within a study of long-term antiretroviral therapy in people with HIV. V lost 1 base, J lost 3 bases, and 12 bases lay in between. Germline lookup yields CDR1 LNHDA and CDR2 SQIVND (reference sequence). The CDR3 runs 15 residues. A v3.0 immunoSEQ assay was performed at survey level. Sequencing was designed to cover about 35,000-50,000 T-cell genomes in each sample. TCRdb's copy holds only in-frame clones and misses some; the assay was immunoSEQ multiplex PCR. This table has around 25,000 clones, about 85% appearing once. The clonotype originates from a man aged 40-55 years with HIV. The chain has TRBV19 and TRBJ1-1; a weak D match, TRBD1 (5 bases). Sequenced material: unsorted PBMCs, taken 2.3 years after starting antiretroviral therapy. The CDR3: CASSIARDGDTEAFF. The CDR3, as DNA: TGTGCCAGTAGTATAGCGAGGGACGGGGACACTGAAGCTTTCTTT.